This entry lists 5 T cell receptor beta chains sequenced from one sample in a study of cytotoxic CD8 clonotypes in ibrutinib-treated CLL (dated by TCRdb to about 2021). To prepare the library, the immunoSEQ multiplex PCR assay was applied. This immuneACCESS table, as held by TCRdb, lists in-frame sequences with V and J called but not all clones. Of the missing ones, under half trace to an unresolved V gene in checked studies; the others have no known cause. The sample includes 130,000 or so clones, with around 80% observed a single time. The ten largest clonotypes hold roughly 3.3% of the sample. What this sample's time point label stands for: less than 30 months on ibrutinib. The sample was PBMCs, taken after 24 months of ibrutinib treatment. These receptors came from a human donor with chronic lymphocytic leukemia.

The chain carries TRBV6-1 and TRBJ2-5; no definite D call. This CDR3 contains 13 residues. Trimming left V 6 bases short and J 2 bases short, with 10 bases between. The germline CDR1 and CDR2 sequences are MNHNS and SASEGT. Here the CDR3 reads CASSLMRQETQYF. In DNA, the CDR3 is TGTGCCAGCAGCCTCATGAGGCAAGAGACCCAGTACTTC.

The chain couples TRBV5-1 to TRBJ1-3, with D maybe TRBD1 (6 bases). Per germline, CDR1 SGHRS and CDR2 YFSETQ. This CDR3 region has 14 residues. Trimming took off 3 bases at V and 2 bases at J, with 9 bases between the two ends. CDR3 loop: CASSSGTPGNTIYF. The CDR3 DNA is TGCGCCAGCAGCTCCGGGACACCTGGAAACACCATATATTTT.

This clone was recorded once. For the CDR3, the DNA is TGTGCCAGTAGGGGGACAGGGAATAGCAATCAGCCCCAGCATTTT. It specifies CASRGTGNSNQPQHF. The chain employs TRBV19 and TRBJ1-5, with 9 bases matching TRBD1. There are 15 residues in the CDR3. With V trimmed by 6 bases and J by 0 bases, 3 bases remained unmatched. Per germline, CDR1 LNHDA and CDR2 SQIVND (reference sequence).

CDR3 sequence: CASSQGWGRATEAFF. In nucleotides, the CDR3 is TGTGCCAGCAGCCAAGGGTGGGGCAGGGCCACTGAAGCTTTCTTT. The rearrangement uses TRBV14 and TRBJ1-1; weak D call: TRBD1 (5 bases). This CDR3 region has 15 residues. Germline CDR1 is SGHDN and CDR2 is FVKESK. Trimming left V 1 base short and J 4 bases short, with 13 bases between.

CDR3 in DNA: TGTGCCAGCAGCTTAGGAGGGACTACCCAAGAGACCCAGTACTTC. Its protein is CASSLGGTTQETQYF. This sequence joins TRBV7-2 and TRBJ2-5; 7 bases are a match to TRBD2. V trimming: 1 base; J trimming: 1 base; junction bases outside the gene matches: 3. The CDR3 has 15 amino acids. Germline values: CDR1 SGHTA, CDR2 FQGNSA.